The present TCR beta chain was sequenced within a study of preoperative IRX-2 immunotherapy in early breast cancer. V lost 6 bases, J lost 5 bases, and 7 bases stayed unmatched. The CDR3 is 15 residues long. Documented treatment: preoperative locoregional IRX-2 cytokine immunotherapy. Patients received preoperative, locoregional IRX-2 cytokine immunotherapy in a phase Ib study. Using immunoSEQ multiplex PCR, the repertoire was profiled, and TCRdb retains in-frame clones only, with some absent. The data hold approximately 100,000 clones, with around 86% observed a single time. This specimen consisted of tumor tissue, obtained after IRX-2 immunotherapy. The receptor comes from a human donor with breast cancer. The chain has TRBV23-1 and TRBJ1-4, with 9 bases fitting TRBD1. TRBV23-1 is annotated as an ORF whose role is uncertain. This CDR3 is CASSLWTGENEKLFF. DNA for the CDR3: TGCGCCAGCAGCCTGTGGACAGGGGAGAATGAAAAACTGTTTTTT.